The 13 T cell receptor beta chains in this list originate from one sample, sequenced in a study of T cell repertoires in cytomegalovirus infection. Via MiXCR, TCRdb re-called the reads, giving one row per CDR3 protein. The sample contains about 130,000 distinct CDR3 sequences, roughly 9% of which appear only once. Material for sequencing was PBMCs. The origin of the receptors is a human donor in good health (CMV status not recorded). Some clones in this sample may be carry-over from other donors' samples.

This clonotype occurred many times. The rearrangement links TRBV30 to TRBJ1-1; D gene uncertain. V was shortened by 0 bases and J by 0 bases, with 11 bases between the two germline ends. The length of the CDR3 is 15 residues. Germline assignment: CDR1 GTSNPN and CDR2 SVGIG (reference sequence). CDR3 coding DNA: TGTGCCTGGAGTGTACTTAGTTCTATGAACACTGAAGCTTTCTTT. Its protein is CAWSVLSSMNTEAFF.

A word on this clonotype: This clone may be a read error of a much larger clone one base away. The chain joins TRBV19 to TRBJ2-5; 7 positions agree with TRBD2. The ends lost 7 bases at V and 6 bases at J; junction bases unmatched: 11. This CDR3 has 14 residues. Germline V lookup: CDR1 LNHDA, CDR2 SQIVND (reference sequence). The CDR3 loop reads CASTSWTSRQTQYF. The CDR3 nucleotides read TGTGCCAGTACCTCCTGGACTAGTAGGCAGACCCAGTACTTC.

The J gene is TRBJ2-1, the V gene TRBV29-1; tentatively, D is TRBD1 (6 bases). Per germline, CDR1 SQVTM and CDR2 ANQGSEA. The CDR3 runs 12 residues. Trimming stripped 4 bases from V and 8 bases from J, with 12 bases between. Here the CDR3 DNA reads TGCAGCGTTGTCTCAGGGGTTCATGAGCAGTTCTTC. Residues: CSVVSGVHEQFF.

This clonotype was counted many times. The chain combines TRBV5-1 with TRBJ2-7; D gene unclear. Trimming took off 1 base at V and 2 bases at J, with 13 bases between the two ends. CDR3 length equals 15 residues. Looked up from germline, CDR1 is SGHRS and CDR2 is YFSETQ. CDR3 residues: CASSLNRNGPYEQYF. In nucleotides, the CDR3 is TGCGCCAGCAGCTTGAATCGGAATGGCCCCTACGAGCAGTACTTC.

This clonotype was recorded many times. The rearrangement joins TRBV23-1 to TRBJ1-4; the D gene is possibly TRBD1 (5 bases). TRBV23-1 is designated an ORF whose function remains uncertain. The CDR3 has 15 amino acids. Trimming took 4 bases from V and 8 from J, leaving 17 bases between them. CDR3 loop: CASSLSGQGDEKLFF. The CDR3 DNA reads TGCGCCAGCAGTCTATCCGGTCAGGGCGACGAAAAACTGTTTTTT.

This clonotype appeared many times. The chain is built from TRBV19 and TRBJ2-6; 8 bases align to TRBD2. Trimming removed 5 bases from V and 2 bases from J; junction bases left unmatched: 8. The V gene's germline CDR1 is LNHDA and CDR2 SQIVND (reference sequence). The CDR3 consists of 17 residues. The CDR3 DNA reads as TGTGCCAGTAGTCTCCGGGGGGGGGGCGCTGGGGCCAACGTCCTGACTTTC. Protein product: CASSLRGGGAGANVLTF.

This clonotype has a handful of counts. The chain employs TRBV28 and TRBJ2-3, with a weak D call TRBD1 (8 bases). Per germline, CDR1 MDHEN and CDR2 SYDVKM. The CDR3 covers 15 residues. V dropped 5 bases and J dropped 5 bases, with 17 bases sitting between them. The CDR3 here is CASSPGQGLQDTQYF. The CDR3 DNA reads TGTGCCAGCAGTCCAGGACAGGGACTACAAGATACGCAGTATTTT. Full variable domain (rest looked up from reference TRBV28 and TRBJ2-3): DVKVTQSSRYLVKRTGEKVFLECVQDMDHENMFWYRQDPGLGLRLIYFSYDVKMKEKGDIPEGYSVSREKKERFSLILESASTNQTSMYLCASSPGQGLQDTQYFGPGTRLTVL.

This chain connects TRBV5-1 to TRBJ2-5; D is ambiguous. Looked up from germline, CDR1 is SGHRS and CDR2 is YFSETQ. V dropped 0 bases and J dropped 1 base, with 7 bases sitting between them. There are 14 residues in the CDR3. CDR3 DNA: TGCGCCAGCAGCTTGGTCAGTACCCAAGAGACCCAGTACTTC. Translated, it gives CASSLVSTQETQYF.

The sample holds many counts of this clonotype. The chain links TRBV10-3 to TRBJ1-1; D is uncertain. Trimming stripped 0 bases from V and 6 bases from J, with 11 bases between. The germline CDR1 and CDR2 sequences are ENHRY and SYGVKD. The CDR3 length is 14 residues. In DNA, the CDR3 is TGTGCCATCAGTGAGTCCGGAGGGTACTCTGAAGCTTTCTTT. Its translation is CAISESGGYSEAFF.

As concerns this clonotype: This sequence may be a read error, since a much larger clone differs from it by one base. The chain combines TRBV29-1 with TRBJ1-1; D perhaps matches TRBD1 (6 bases). The CDR3 contains 13 residues. V lost 6 bases to trimming and J lost 1 base, with 12 bases between them. Germline V gene sequence: CDR1 SQVTM, CDR2 ANQGSEA. DNA of the CDR3: TGCAGCGTCATGGGCAGGGGGAACACTGAAGCTTTCTTT. Protein product: CSVMGRGNTEAFF.

Ten or more counts support this clonotype. The chain is built from TRBV19 and TRBJ1-5, with 9 bases that match TRBD1. With 4 bases clipped from V and 4 bases from J, the junction kept 2 bases outside the gene matches. The length of the CDR3 is 14 residues. The germline gives CDR1 LNHDA, CDR2 SQIVND (reference sequence). The CDR3 nucleotides read TGTGCCAGTAGTACGACAGGGGGAAATCAGCCCCAGCATTTT. It yields the protein CASSTTGGNQPQHF.

The chain joins TRBV15 to TRBJ2-1; D perhaps matches TRBD1 (5 bases). Germline assignment: CDR1 LNHNV and CDR2 YYDKDF (reference sequence). The CDR3 spans 16 residues. V was shortened by 0 bases and J by 5 bases, with 14 bases between the two germline ends. In nucleotides, the CDR3 is TGTGCCACCAGCAGAGATCCCGCAGGGTCTAACAATGAGCAGTTCTTC. Its translation: CATSRDPAGSNNEQFF.

This clonotype was picked up many times. V usage is TRBV29-1 and J usage is TRBJ2-7; D gene ambiguous. The CDR3 covers 14 residues. Trimming removed 7 bases from V and 1 base from J, with 17 bases in between. Germline loops: CDR1 SQVTM, CDR2 ANQGSEA. The CDR3 sequence: CSAIFHWASYEQYF. In DNA, the CDR3 is TGCAGCGCTATCTTTCATTGGGCGTCCTACGAGCAGTACTTC.